These 3 T cell receptor beta chains originate from one sample sequenced in a study of blood T cell repertoires in COVID-19. Using immunoSEQ multiplex PCR, the repertoire was profiled, and TCRdb retains in-frame clones only, with some absent. There are roughly 160,000 clones in the sample; 74% occur only once, and around 3% lies in the top ten. The sequencing input was peripheral blood. These TCRs come from a woman over 75 with acute or convalescent COVID-19.

The chain couples TRBV6-5 to TRBJ2-7; D is uncertain. This CDR3 has 15 residues. Germline V gene lookup returns CDR1 MNHEY and CDR2 SVGAGI. V was trimmed by 6 bases and J by 3 bases, leaving 18 bases between them. CDR3 nucleotides: TGTGCCAGCAGGTATTCGGCGGTAGCAAACTACGAGCAGTACTTC. Its protein is CASRYSAVANYEQYF.

The V and J genes are TRBV19 and TRBJ1-4, with D maybe TRBD1 (6 bases). V lost 5 bases to trimming and J lost 7 bases, with 14 bases between them. Per germline, CDR1 LNHDA and CDR2 SQIVND (reference sequence). The CDR3 contains 14 residues. The CDR3 sequence is CASSLQGFAEKLFF. Written as DNA, the CDR3 is TGTGCCAGTAGTCTCCAGGGGTTCGCTGAAAAACTGTTTTTT.

V is TRBV5-1 and J is TRBJ2-1; D is undetermined. Germline-derived CDR1 and CDR2 are SGHRS and YFSETQ. CDR3 length: 11 residues. V was shortened by 4 bases and J by 6 bases, with 5 bases between the two germline ends. The CDR3 nucleotides read TGCGCCAGCAGCGGAGCCAATGAGCAGTTCTTC. This encodes CASSGANEQFF.